One sample yielded the 5 T cell receptor beta chains listed below, sequenced in a study of shared clonotypes between healthy human individuals (dated by TCRdb to the early 2020s). Receptors were amplified or captured by the immunoSEQ multiplex PCR assay. TCRdb's version of the immuneACCESS table is confined to in-frame rearrangements and falls short of the full clone set. An unresolved V gene accounts for under half of the shortfall where checked; the remainder is of unknown origin. The sample table records approximately 2,000,000 clones; 85% to 95% of these occur just once. Jointly, the top ten make up more than 0.35% of the sample. Material: naive CD4+ T cells from PBMCs. The cell subset or site label, read with the paper, signifies: CD45RA+ positively selected. These receptors all stem from a man aged 18 to 29 in good health. Some clones in this sample may be carry-over from other donors' samples.

The rearrangement joins TRBV5-4 to TRBJ2-3; D gene unclear. Germline lookup yields CDR1 SGHNT and CDR2 YYREEE (reference sequence). The CDR3 is 14 residues long. Between the trimmed V and J ends, which lost 3 bases and 0 bases, there was a span of 8 bases. Here the CDR3 reads CASSSDGSTDTQYF. CDR3 DNA: TGTGCCAGCAGCTCGGACGGAAGCACAGATACGCAGTATTTT.

This clone has just one count. The chain joins TRBV7-9 to TRBJ1-1, with a weak D call TRBD1 (5 bases). The CDR3 has 15 amino acids. Trimming cost V 2 bases and J 1 base, with 11 bases left between them. Germline assignment: CDR1 SEHNR and CDR2 FQNEAQ (reference sequence). The CDR3 DNA reads as TGTGCCAGCAGCTTACCGGGGCGGGCGAACACTGAAGCTTTCTTT. This encodes CASSLPGRANTEAFF.

This clone was counted between two and nine times. V gene TRBV28 combines with J gene TRBJ1-1; D may be TRBD1 (6 bases). The CDR3 length is 11 residues. The germline gives CDR1 MDHEN, CDR2 SYDVKM. The ends were cut back, 7 bases at V and 8 bases at J, with 11 bases in the middle. This chain's CDR3 is CASITGTEAFF. The CDR3 nucleotides read TGTGCCAGCATTACAGGGACCGAAGCTTTCTTT.

This clone was detected only a few times. The rearrangement links TRBV6-1 to TRBJ1-5; no reliable D call. From germline, CDR1 is MNHNS and CDR2 SASEGT. The CDR3 is 13 residues long. The V and J ends lost 5 bases and 0 bases respectively, with 5 bases between them. The CDR3 loop reads CASSTVSNQPQHF. The CDR3 region has the DNA TGTGCCAGCAGTACAGTTAGCAATCAGCCCCAGCATTTT.

The chain links TRBV19 to TRBJ1-1; TRBD1 is a possible D gene (5 bases). Per the germline V gene, CDR1 is LNHDA and CDR2 is SQIVND (reference sequence). V was clipped by 3 bases and J by 0 bases, with 11 bases between them. This CDR3 region has 15 residues. CDR3 loop: CASSMLDILNTEAFF. In DNA form, the CDR3 reads TGTGCCAGTAGTATGTTGGACATACTGAACACTGAAGCTTTCTTT.